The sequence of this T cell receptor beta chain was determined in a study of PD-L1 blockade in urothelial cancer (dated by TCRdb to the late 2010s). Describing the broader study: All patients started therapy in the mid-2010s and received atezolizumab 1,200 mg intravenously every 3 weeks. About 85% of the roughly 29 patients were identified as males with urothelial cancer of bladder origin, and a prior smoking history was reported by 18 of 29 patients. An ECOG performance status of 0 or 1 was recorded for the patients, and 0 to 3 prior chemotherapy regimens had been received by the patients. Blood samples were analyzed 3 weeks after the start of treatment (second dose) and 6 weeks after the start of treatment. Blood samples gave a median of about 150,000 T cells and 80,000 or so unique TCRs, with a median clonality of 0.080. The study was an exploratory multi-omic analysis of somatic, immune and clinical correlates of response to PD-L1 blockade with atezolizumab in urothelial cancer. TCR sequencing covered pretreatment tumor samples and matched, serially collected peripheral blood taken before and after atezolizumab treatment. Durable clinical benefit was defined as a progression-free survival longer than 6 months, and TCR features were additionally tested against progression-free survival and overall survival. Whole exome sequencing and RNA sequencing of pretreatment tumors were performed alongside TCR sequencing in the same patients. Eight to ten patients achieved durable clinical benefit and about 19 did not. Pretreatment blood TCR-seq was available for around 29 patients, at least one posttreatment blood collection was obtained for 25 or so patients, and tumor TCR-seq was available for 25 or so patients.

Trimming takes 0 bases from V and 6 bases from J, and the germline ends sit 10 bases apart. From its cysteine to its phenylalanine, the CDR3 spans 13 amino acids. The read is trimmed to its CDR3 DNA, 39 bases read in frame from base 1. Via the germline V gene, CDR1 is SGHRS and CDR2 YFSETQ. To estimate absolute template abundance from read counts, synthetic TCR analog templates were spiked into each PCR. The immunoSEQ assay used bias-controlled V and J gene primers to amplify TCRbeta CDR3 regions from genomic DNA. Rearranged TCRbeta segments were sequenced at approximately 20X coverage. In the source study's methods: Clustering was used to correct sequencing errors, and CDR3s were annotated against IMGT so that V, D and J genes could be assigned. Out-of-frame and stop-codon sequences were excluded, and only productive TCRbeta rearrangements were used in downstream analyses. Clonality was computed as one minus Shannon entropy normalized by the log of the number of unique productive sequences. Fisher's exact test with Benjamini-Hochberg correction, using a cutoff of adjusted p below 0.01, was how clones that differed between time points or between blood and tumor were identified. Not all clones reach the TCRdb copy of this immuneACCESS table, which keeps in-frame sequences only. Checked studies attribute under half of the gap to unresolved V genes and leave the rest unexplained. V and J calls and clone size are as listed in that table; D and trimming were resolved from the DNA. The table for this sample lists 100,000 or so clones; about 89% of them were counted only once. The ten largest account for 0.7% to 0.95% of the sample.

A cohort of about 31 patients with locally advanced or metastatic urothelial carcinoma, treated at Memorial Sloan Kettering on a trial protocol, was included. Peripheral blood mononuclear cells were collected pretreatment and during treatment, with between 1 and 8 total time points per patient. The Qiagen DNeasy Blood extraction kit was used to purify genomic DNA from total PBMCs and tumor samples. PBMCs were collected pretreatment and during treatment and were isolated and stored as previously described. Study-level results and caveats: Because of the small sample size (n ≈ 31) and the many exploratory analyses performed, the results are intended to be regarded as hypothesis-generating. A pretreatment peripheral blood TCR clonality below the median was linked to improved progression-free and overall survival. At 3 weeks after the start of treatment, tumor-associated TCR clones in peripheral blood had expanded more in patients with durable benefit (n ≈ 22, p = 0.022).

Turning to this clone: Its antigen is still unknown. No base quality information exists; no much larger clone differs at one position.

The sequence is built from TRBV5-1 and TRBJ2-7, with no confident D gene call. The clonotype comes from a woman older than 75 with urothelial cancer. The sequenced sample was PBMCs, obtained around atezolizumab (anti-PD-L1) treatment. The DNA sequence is TGCGCCAGCAGCTTGGATGGTCTAGGCGAGCAGTACTTC. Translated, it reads CASSLDGLGEQYF.